This TCR beta chain was recorded in a study of shared clonotypes between healthy human individuals. On the study more broadly: Serving as donors were two women and three men, whose ages spanned 18 to 49. Whole-study results and caveats: The authors expected sequencing depth to affect clonotype sharing among donors. All-four-donor shared clonotypes had higher generation probabilities than non-shared clonotypes did.

In germline, CDR1 is MDHEN, CDR2 SYDVKM. The CDR3 is 17 residues long. The J segment lost 3 bases and the V segment lost 1 base, leaving 11 bases of the junction unmatched. Of note for this clone: Its antigen is still unknown.

Data came from immunoSEQ multiplex PCR; TCRdb stores just in-frame clones and leaves some out. The table records 2 million to 2.5 million clones, approximately 95% of them present only once. This TCR was sampled from a man between 18 and 35 years old in good health. Material for sequencing was naive CD4+ T cells sorted from blood. The subset denotes: CD45RA+ positively selected. This chain uses TRBV28 with TRBJ2-5, with 7 bases aligning to TRBD2. The DNA for the CDR3 is TGTGCCAGCAGTTTATATAGCGGGTCACCGGGGAAAGAGACCCAGTACTTC. Residues: CASSLYSGSPGKETQYF.